This is a list of T cell receptor beta chains from one sample in a study of identical twins. From the 5' RACE reads, TCRdb called clonotypes with MiXCR, one entry per CDR3 protein. The table lists roughly 220,000 distinct CDR3 sequences, 5.5% to 7.5% of them singletons, with approximately 14% in the top ten. These data were also reused for a study on T cells expressing NK-cell markers.

Source material: CD8+ T cells sorted from blood. The receptors stem from a woman in her late teens or twenties in good health. The CDR3 runs from the conserved cysteine through the conserved F or W. The order of the fields is CDR3 length, J gene, V gene, clone size, CDR3 protein. The size field is filled for only some rows; it gives once, few, many or a size class.

length: 13
J: TRBJ2-1
V: TRBV20-1
size: NA
CDR3: CSARDQGVNEQFF

length: 13
J: TRBJ2-1
V: TRBV9
size: NA
CDR3: CASSVQGANEQFF

length: 14
J: TRBJ1-1
V: TRBV6-1
size: NA
CDR3: CASTPTSLYTEAFF

length: 11
J: TRBJ1-1
V: TRBV7-9
size: NA
CDR3: CASSYGTIAFF

length: 12
J: TRBJ1-2
V: TRBV12-3/TRBV12-4
size: many
CDR3: CASRTGSVGYTF

length: 14
J: TRBJ1-1
V: TRBV12-3/TRBV12-4
size: many
CDR3: CASSPDRGDSEAFF

length: 16
J: TRBJ2-1
V: TRBV27
size: NA
CDR3: CASSLSQMPPYNEQFF

length: 16
J: TRBJ1-1
V: TRBV7-2
size: NA
CDR3: CASSGHQRGFFSEAFF

length: 15
J: TRBJ2-2
V: TRBV29-1
size: few
CDR3: CSVDLGTSGSGELFF

length: 15
J: TRBJ2-7
V: TRBV7-8
size: few
CDR3: CASSSKRPVSYEQYF

length: 15
J: TRBJ2-5
V: TRBV5-1
size: few
CDR3: CASSLEGMGRETQYF

length: 12
J: TRBJ2-7
V: TRBV2
size: few
CDR3: CASLGGLKEQYF

length: 14
J: TRBJ2-1
V: TRBV19
size: NA
CDR3: CASSIGTRGNEQFF